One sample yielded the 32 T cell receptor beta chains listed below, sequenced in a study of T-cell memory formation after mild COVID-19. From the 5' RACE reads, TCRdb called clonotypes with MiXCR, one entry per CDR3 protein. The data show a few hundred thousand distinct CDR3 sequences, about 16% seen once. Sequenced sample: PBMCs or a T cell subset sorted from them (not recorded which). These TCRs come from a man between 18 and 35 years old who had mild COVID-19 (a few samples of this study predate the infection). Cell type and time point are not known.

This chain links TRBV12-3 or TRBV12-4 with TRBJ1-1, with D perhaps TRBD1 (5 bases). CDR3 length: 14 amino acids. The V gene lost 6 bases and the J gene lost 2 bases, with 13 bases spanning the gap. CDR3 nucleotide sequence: TGTGCCAGCAGCCGCGGACACCCAAACACTGAAGCTTTCTTT. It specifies CASSRGHPNTEAFF.

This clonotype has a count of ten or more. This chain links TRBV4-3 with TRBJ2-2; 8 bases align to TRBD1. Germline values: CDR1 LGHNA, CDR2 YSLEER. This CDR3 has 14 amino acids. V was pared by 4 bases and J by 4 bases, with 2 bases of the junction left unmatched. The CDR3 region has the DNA TGCGCCAGCAGCCCCCAGGGGGCCACCGGGGAGCTGTTTTTT. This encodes CASSPQGATGELFF.

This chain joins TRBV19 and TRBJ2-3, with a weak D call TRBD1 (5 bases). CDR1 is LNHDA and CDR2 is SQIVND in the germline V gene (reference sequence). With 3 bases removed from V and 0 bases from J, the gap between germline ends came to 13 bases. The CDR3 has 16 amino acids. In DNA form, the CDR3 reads TGTGCCAGTAGTATTGGCCCAGGGCGGAGCACAGATACGCAGTATTTT. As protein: CASSIGPGRSTDTQYF.

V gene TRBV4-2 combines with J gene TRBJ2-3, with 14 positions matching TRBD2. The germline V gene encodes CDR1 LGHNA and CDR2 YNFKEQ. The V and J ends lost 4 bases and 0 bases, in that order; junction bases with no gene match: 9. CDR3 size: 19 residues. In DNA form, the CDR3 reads TGTGCCAGCAGCCTAGGACTAGCGGGGGGCACGAAAAGCACAGATACGCAGTATTTT. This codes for CASSLGLAGGTKSTDTQYF.

The CDR3: CASSQDRGVREQYF. As DNA, the CDR3 is TGTGCCAGCAGCCAAGACCGGGGGGTACGCGAGCAGTACTTC. J is TRBJ2-7 and V is TRBV4-2, with TRBD2 identical over 7 bases. With V trimmed by 0 bases and J by 6 bases, 5 bases remained unmatched. The CDR3 spans 14 residues. Germline values: CDR1 LGHNA, CDR2 YNFKEQ.

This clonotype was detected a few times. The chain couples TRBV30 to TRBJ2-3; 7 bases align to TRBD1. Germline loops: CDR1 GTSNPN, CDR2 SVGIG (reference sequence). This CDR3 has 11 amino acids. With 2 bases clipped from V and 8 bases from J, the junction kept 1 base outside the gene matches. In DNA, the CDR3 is TGTGCCTGGAGTAGGGGGCGTACGCAGTATTTT. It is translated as CAWSRGRTQYF.

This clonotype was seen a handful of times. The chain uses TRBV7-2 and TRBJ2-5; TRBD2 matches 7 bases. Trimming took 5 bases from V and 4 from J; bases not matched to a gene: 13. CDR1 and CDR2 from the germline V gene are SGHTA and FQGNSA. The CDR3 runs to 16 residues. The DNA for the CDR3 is TGTGCCAGCAGCAATTTAGGGTTGGGCGGGGGAGAGACCCAGTACTTC. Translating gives CASSNLGLGGGETQYF.

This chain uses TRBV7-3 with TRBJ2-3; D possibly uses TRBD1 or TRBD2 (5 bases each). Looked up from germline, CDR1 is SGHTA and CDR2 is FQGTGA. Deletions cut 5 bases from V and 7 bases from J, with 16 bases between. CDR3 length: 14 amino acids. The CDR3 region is CASSPGTDPNTQYF. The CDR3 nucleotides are TGTGCCAGCAGCCCCGGGACGGATCCAAATACGCAGTATTTT.

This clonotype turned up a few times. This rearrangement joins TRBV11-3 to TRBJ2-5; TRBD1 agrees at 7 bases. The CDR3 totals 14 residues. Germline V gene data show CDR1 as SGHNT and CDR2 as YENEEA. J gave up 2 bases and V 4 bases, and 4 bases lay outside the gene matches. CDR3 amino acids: CASSWGTDQETQYF. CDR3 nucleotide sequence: TGTGCCAGCAGCTGGGGGACAGATCAAGAGACCCAGTACTTC.

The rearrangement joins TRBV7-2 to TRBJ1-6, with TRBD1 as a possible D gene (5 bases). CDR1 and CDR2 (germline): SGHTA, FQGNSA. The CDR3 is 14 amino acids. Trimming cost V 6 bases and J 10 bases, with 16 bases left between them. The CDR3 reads CASSFDMRDSPLHF. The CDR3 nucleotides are TGTGCCAGCAGTTTTGACATGAGGGACTCACCCCTCCACTTT.

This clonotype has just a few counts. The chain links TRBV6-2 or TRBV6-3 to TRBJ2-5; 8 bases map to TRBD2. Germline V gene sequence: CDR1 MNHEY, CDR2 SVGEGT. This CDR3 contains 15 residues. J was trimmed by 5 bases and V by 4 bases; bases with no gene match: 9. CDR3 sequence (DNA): TGTGCCAGCAGTTTGACCGGGACTAGTGGGGAGACCCAGTACTTC. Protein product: CASSLTGTSGETQYF.

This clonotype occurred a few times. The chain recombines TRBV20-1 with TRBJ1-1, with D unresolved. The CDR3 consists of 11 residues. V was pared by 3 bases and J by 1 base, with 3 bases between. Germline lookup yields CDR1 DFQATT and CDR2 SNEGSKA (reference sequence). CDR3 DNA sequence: TGCAGTGCTAGGGAGAACACTGAAGCTTTCTTT. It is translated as CSARENTEAFF.

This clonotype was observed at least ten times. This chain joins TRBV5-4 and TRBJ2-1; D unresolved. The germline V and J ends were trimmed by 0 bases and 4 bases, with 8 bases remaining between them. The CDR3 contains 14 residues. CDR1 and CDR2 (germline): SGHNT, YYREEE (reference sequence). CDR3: CASSLGTEYNEQFF. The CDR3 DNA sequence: TGTGCCAGCAGCTTGGGGACGGAGTACAATGAGCAGTTCTTC.

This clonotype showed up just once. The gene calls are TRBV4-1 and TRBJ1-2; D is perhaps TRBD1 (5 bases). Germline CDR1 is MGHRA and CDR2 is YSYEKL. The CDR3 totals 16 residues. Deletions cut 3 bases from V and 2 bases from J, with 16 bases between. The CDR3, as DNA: TGCGCCAGCAGCCACTCCGGAGGGGTTGAGAACTATGGCTACACCTTC. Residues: CASSHSGGVENYGYTF.

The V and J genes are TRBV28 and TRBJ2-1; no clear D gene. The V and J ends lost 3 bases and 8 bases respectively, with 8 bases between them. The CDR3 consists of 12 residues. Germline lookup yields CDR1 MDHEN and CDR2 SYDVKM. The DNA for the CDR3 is TGTGCCAGCAGTTTGGTAGGGCATGAGCAGTTCTTC. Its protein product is CASSLVGHEQFF.

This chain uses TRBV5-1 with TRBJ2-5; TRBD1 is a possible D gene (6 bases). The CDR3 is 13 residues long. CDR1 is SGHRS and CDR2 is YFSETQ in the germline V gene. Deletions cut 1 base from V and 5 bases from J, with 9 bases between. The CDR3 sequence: CASSLRGMETQYF. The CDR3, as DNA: TGCGCCAGCAGCTTGAGGGGGATGGAGACCCAGTACTTC. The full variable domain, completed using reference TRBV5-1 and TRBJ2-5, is KAGVTQTPRYLIKTRGQQVTLSCSPISGHRSVSWYQQTPGQGLQFLFEYFSETQRNKGNFPGRFSGRQFSNSRSEMNVSTLELGDSALYLCASSLRGMETQYFGPGTRLLVL.

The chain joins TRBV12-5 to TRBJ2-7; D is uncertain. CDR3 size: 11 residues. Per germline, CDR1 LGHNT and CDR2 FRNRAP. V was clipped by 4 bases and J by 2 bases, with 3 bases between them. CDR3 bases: TGTGCTAGTGGTTCGGCCTACGAGCAGTACGTC. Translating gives CASGSAYEQYV.

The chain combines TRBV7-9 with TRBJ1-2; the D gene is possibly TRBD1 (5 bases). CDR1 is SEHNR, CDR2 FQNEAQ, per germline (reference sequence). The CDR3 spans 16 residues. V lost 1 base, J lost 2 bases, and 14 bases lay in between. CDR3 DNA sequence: TGTGCCAGCAGCTTAGGGCCGGCACAGGTCAACTATGGCTACACCTTC. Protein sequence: CASSLGPAQVNYGYTF.

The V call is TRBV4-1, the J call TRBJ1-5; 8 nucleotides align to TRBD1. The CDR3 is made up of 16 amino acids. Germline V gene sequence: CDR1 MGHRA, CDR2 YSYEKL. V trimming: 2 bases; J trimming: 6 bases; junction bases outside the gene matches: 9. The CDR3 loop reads CASSQPGQGGGQPQHF. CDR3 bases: TGCGCCAGCAGCCAACCCGGACAGGGAGGGGGTCAGCCCCAGCATTTT.

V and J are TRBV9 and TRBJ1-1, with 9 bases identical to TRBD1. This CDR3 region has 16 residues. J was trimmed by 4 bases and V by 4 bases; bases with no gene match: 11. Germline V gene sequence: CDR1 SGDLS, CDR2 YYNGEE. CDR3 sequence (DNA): TGTGCCAGCAGCCCCCGGGACAGGGTGGGGATCACTGAAGCTTTCTTT. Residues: CASSPRDRVGITEAFF.

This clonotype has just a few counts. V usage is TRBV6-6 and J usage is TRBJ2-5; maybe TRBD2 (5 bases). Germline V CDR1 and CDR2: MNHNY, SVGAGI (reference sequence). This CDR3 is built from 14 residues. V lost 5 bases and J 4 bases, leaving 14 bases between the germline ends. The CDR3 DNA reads TGTGCCAGCAGTCGCCCAATGGGGAGAGAGACCCAGTACTTC. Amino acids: CASSRPMGRETQYF.

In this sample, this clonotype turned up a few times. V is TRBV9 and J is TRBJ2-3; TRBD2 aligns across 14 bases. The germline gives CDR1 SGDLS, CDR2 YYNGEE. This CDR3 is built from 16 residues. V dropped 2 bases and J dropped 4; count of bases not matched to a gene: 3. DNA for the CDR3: TGTGCCAGCAGCGTGACTAGCGGGGGGGCGGCAGATACGCAGTATTTT. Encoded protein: CASSVTSGGAADTQYF.

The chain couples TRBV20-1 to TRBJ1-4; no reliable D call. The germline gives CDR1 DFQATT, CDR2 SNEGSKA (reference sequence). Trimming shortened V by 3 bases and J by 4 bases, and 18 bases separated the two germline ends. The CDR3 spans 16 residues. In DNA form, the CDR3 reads TGCAGTGCTAGCCCCTTCCAGACGGGAGATAATGAAAAACTGTTTTTT. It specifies CSASPFQTGDNEKLFF.

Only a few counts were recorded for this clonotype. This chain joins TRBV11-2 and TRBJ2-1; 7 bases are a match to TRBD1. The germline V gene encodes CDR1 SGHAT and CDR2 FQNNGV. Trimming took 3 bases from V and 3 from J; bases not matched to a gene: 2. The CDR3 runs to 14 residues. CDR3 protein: CASSLGQRYNEQFF. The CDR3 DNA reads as TGTGCCAGCAGCTTGGGACAGCGCTACAATGAGCAGTTCTTC.

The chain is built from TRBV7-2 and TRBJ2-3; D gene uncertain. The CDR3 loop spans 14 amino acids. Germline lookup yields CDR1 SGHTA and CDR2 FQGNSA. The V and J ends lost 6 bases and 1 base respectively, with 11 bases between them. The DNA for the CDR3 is TGTGCCAGCAGACGAGGACCTCGCACAGATACGCAGTATTTT. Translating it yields CASRRGPRTDTQYF.

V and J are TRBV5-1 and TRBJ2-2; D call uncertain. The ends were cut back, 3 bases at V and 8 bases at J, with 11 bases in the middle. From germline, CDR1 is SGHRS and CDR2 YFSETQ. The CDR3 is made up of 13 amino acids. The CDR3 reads CASSSDGEGELFF. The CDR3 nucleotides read TGCGCCAGCAGCTCGGACGGAGAGGGGGAGCTGTTTTTT.

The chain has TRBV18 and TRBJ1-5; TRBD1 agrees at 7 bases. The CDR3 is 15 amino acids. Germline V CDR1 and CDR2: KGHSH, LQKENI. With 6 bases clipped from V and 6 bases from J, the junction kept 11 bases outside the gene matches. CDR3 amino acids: CASSQTGTVLQPQHF. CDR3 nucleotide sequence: TGTGCCAGCTCGCAGACCGGGACAGTCCTTCAGCCCCAGCATTTT.

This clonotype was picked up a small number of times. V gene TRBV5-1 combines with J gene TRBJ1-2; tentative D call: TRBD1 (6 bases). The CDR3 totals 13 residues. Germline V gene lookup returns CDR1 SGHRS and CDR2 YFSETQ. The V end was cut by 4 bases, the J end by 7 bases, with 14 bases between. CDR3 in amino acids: CASSHPQGGGYTF. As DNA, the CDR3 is TGCGCCAGCAGCCATCCACAGGGTGGTGGCTACACCTTC.

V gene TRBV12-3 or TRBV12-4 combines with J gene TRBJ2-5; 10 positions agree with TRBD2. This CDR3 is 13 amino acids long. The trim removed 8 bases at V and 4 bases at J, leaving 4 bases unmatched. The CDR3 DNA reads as TGTGCCAGCGAGGCTAGCGGGGGAGAGACCCAGTACTTC. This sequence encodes CASEASGGETQYF.

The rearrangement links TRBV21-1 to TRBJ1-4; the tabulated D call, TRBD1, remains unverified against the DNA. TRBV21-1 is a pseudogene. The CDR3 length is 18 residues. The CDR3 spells CASSKEVRAGRFREKLFF. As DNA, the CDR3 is TGTGCCAGCAGCAAAGAAGTTCGGGCAGGGAGATTTAGGGAAAAACTGTTTTTT.

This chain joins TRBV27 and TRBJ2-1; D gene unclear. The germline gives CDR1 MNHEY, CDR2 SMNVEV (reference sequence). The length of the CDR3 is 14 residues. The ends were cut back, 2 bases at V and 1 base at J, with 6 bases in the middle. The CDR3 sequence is CASSLIQSYNEQFF. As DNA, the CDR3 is TGTGCCAGCAGTTTAATACAGTCCTACAATGAGCAGTTCTTC.

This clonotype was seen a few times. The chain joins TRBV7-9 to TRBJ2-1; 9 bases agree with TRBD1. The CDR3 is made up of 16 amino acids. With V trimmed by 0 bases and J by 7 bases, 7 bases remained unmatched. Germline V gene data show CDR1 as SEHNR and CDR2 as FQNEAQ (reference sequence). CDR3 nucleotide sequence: TGTGCCAGCAGCTTAGCGTCGGGACAGGGTGCGAATGAGCAGTTCTTC. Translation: CASSLASGQGANEQFF.